A selection of T cell receptor beta chains follows, all from one sample in a study of T cell changes during pregnancy in multiple sclerosis. Measured with immunoSEQ multiplex PCR; TCRdb has only the in-frame clones, and not every one. Of some 40,000 clones listed, over 80% are singletons. The source material was CD8+ T cells from peripheral blood mononuclear cells, sampled before pregnancy. All receptors come from a female donor with multiple sclerosis, enrolled in a pregnancy study. Both conserved end residues are part of each CDR3. A D gene is named only where the DNA matches it firmly. Expanded clones are given a class, and other clones once, few, many or no size at all.

TRBD1	TRBV7-8	TRBJ1-5	.	TGTGCCAGCAGCTTGGGCAGGGCGGGACAGGGGGTTAGAGAGCCCCAGCATTTT	CASSLGRAGQGVREPQHF
TRBD2	TRBV29-1	TRBJ2-7	.	TGCAGCGTTGGGACTAGCGGGAGTTACGAGCAGTACTTC	CSVGTSGSYEQYF
TRBD1	TRBV9	TRBJ2-7	.	TGTGCCAGCAGCGCAGGGGGTCCCTCCTACGAGCAGTACTTC	CASSAGGPSYEQYF
TRBD1	TRBV7-6	TRBJ1-1	.	TGTGCCAGCAGCTTAGTCAGGGGGGCTAATACGAACACTGAAGCTTTCTTT	CASSLVRGANTNTEAFF
.	TRBV13	TRBJ2-3	.	TGTGCCAGCAGCCCGGACCGCGGGGACTCCCACCTCTCAGATACGCAGTATTTT	CASSPDRGDSHLSDTQYF
.	TRBV2	TRBJ1-1	.	TGTGCCAGACGGCGGAGGACTGAAGCTTTCTTT	CARRRRTEAFF
TRBD1	TRBV27	TRBJ1-2	.	TGTGCCAGCAGTTTATCCAACCAGCCGGGACAGGCCAATGGCTACACCTTC	CASSLSNQPGQANGYTF
.	TRBV6-1	TRBJ1-4	.	TGTGCCAGCAGTGAAGGTGGTGGGCAGGGTCGCGAAAAACTGTTTTTT	CASSEGGGQGREKLFF
TRBD2	TRBV4-1	TRBJ2-1	.	TGCGCCAGCAGCCAAGAACTAGCGGGAGGCCGCGAGCAGTTCTTC	CASSQELAGGREQFF
.	TRBV19	TRBJ1-2	.	TGTGCCAGTAGTACCGACAGGACAGATAACTATGGCTACACCTTC	CASSTDRTDNYGYTF
.	TRBV5-4	TRBJ2-1	.	TGTGCCAGCAGCTTCTTTGGTTCCGGGACTGACCTCGATGAGCAGTTCTTC	CASSFFGSGTDLDEQFF
.	TRBV6-1	TRBJ1-5	.	TGTGCCAGCAGTGAAGCGGTCTGGGGGAGGAAGCCCCAGCATTTT	CASSEAVWGRKPQHF
TRBD1	TRBV30	TRBJ1-1	.	TGTGCCTGGAACAGGGGGTCGGCTGAAGCTTTCTTT	CAWNRGSAEAFF
.	TRBV4-2	TRBJ2-1	.	TGTGCCAGCAGCCAAGACGAGGCGACCTCCTACAATGAGCAGTTCTTC	CASSQDEATSYNEQFF
TRBD1	TRBV6-6	TRBJ1-2	.	TGTGCCAGCAGTTACCCCGGACAGGGGGGGGGCTACACCTTC	CASSYPGQGGGYTF
TRBD1	TRBV19	TRBJ1-5	.	TGTGCCAGTAGCCAAGGGGGCGTAGGAAATCAGCCCCAGCATTTT	CASSQGGVGNQPQHF
TRBD2	TRBV28	TRBJ2-5	.	TGTGCCAGCAGTTTACCCACCGGGACTAGCCGTCAAGAGACCCAGTACTTC	CASSLPTGTSRQETQYF
.	TRBV27	TRBJ2-7	.	TGTGCCAGCAGCTCTAGACAGGACGAGCAGTACTTC	CASSSRQDEQYF
TRBD2	TRBV2	TRBJ2-1	.	TGTGCCAGCAGTGAAGTGCCGGGACTAGCGGGGAACAATGAGCAGTTCTTC	CASSEVPGLAGNNEQFF
.	TRBV15	TRBJ2-7	.	TGTGCCACTAGAGAAGACAGGAACTACGAGCAGTACTTC	CATREDRNYEQYF
.	TRBV9	TRBJ2-1	.	TGTGCCAGCAGCGTTAGCTCCTCCTACAATGAGCAGTTCTTC	CASSVSSSYNEQFF
.	TRBV30	TRBJ1-2	.	TGTGCCTGGGTCAAGGGAAGCGGAGGGAACTATGGCTACACCTTC	CAWVKGSGGNYGYTF
.	TRBV7-9	TRBJ1-2	.	TGTGCCAGCAGCCTCTCGAACGGGGGGTACTATGGCTACACCTTC	CASSLSNGGYYGYTF
TRBD1	TRBV7-9	TRBJ1-2	.	TGTGCCAGCAGCTACGGGACAGGGAAGGGCATTGGCTACACCTTC	CASSYGTGKGIGYTF
TRBD2	TRBV4-1	TRBJ2-2	once	TGCGCCAGCAGCCAAGATCCCGGGGGGGCCCCCGGGGAGCTGTTTTTT	CASSQDPGGAPGELFF
.	TRBV6-1	TRBJ2-5	.	TGTGCCAGCAGGGGGGCAACCGATGAAGAGACCCAGTACTTC	CASRGATDEETQYF
TRBD1	TRBV6-1	TRBJ2-5	.	TGTGCCAGACCGTACCGACAGGGGGCTCGGGAGACCCAGTACTTC	CARPYRQGARETQYF
TRBD1	TRBV7-6	TRBJ2-5	.	TGTGCCAGCAGCTTAGGCCGGGACAGAGAGACCCAGTACTTC	CASSLGRDRETQYF
.	TRBV9	TRBJ2-7	.	TGTGCCAGCAGCGTAGGAGTCCTCGGTGCGCAGTACTTC	CASSVGVLGAQYF
TRBD1	TRBV5-6	TRBJ1-1	.	TGTGCCAGCAGCTTGGCCGGGACAGAAGACACTGAAGCTTTCTTT	CASSLAGTEDTEAFF
TRBD1	TRBV11-2	TRBJ2-1	medium-sized	TGTGCCAGCAGCTTGCGGACAGGGACCTACAATGAGCAGTTCTTC	CASSLRTGTYNEQFF
.	TRBV11-2	TRBJ2-4	.	TGTGCCAGCAGCTTAGGGTCGAGAGTTCCCAAAAACATTCAGTACTTC	CASSLGSRVPKNIQYF
TRBD1	TRBV2	TRBJ2-6	.	TGTGCCAGCAGGGACAGGGCTGGGGCCAACGTCCTGACTTTC	CASRDRAGANVLTF
.	TRBV6-5	TRBJ2-3	.	TGTGCCAGCAGTCAAGAGGGGCAAGGGGGAGATACGCAGTATTTT	CASSQEGQGGDTQYF
.	TRBV6-5	TRBJ1-1	.	TGTGCCAGCAGTTACCGGGGGAACAAAGAAGCTTTCTTT	CASSYRGNKEAFF
.	TRBV29-1	TRBJ2-7	.	TGCAGCGTTCGAACTCTCGGGGGACGCGAGCAGTACTTC	CSVRTLGGREQYF
TRBD2	TRBV28	TRBJ2-5	.	TGTGCCAGCAGCCCTCTTTGGACTAGCGGGAGTCGGTTCGGGGAGACCCAGTACTTC	CASSPLWTSGSRFGETQYF
.	TRBV7-6	TRBJ2-1	.	TGTGCCAGCAGCTTAGCCGAGAGCTCCTACAATGAGCAGTTCTTC	CASSLAESSYNEQFF
.	TRBV27	TRBJ2-1	.	TGTGCCAGCACCCTTGGTGAGTCCTACAATGAGCAGTTCTTC	CASTLGESYNEQFF
.	TRBV27	TRBJ1-2	.	TGTGCCAGCAGTTTAGTGGGGCCCAATAACTATGGCTACACCTTC	CASSLVGPNNYGYTF
TRBD1	TRBV19	TRBJ1-1	.	TGTGCCAGTAGGGGACAGGGACCTTTCACTGAAGCTTTCTTT	CASRGQGPFTEAFF
TRBD1	TRBV6-1	TRBJ1-1	.	TGTGCCAGCAGGACAGGGTACACTGAAGCTTTCTTT	CASRTGYTEAFF
.	TRBV29-1	TRBJ1-2	.	TGCAGCGTTGAAGGAGGGTATGGCTACACCTTC	CSVEGGYGYTF
.	TRBV18	TRBJ2-7	.	TGTGCCAGCTCACCTAGCCCGGGACATGAATCGTACGAGCAGTACTTC	CASSPSPGHESYEQYF
TRBD2	TRBV6-1	TRBJ2-5	.	TGTGCCAGCAGTGACTGGTACACAACTAGCGGGATAGGTGAGACCCAGTACTTC	CASSDWYTTSGIGETQYF
.	TRBV6-4	TRBJ2-1	once	TGTGCCAGCATCGAAGGGGGAAAGGGAAACAATGAGCAGTTCTTC	CASIEGGKGNNEQFF
.	TRBV19	TRBJ1-4	once	TGTGCCAGTAGACGGGTAGCTAATGAAAAACTGTTTTTT	CASRRVANEKLFF
TRBD1	TRBV19	TRBJ1-1	.	TGTGCCAGTAGTTTACAAACAGGGGCTGAAGCTTTCTTT	CASSLQTGAEAFF
TRBD1	TRBV4-1	TRBJ2-7	.	TGCGCCAGCAGCCAAGGACAGGGTGTCGGATACGAGCAGTACTTC	CASSQGQGVGYEQYF
.	TRBV4-1	TRBJ2-7	.	TGCGCCAGCAGCCAAGATGTAACCTACGAGCAGTACTTC	CASSQDVTYEQYF
TRBD1	TRBV28	TRBJ1-4	.	TGTGCCAGCAGTTCAGGACAGGGAAATGAAAAACTGTTTTTT	CASSSGQGNEKLFF
TRBD1	TRBV11-2	TRBJ1-3	.	TGTGCCAGCAGCTTGAACAGGGGTCCCCCTGGAAACACCATATATTTT	CASSLNRGPPGNTIYF
.	TRBV7-2	TRBJ2-7	.	TGTGCCAGCAGCTTCCGAGGGTTCCACGAGCAGTACTTC	CASSFRGFHEQYF
TRBD2	TRBV19	TRBJ2-1	.	TGTGCCAGTAGTCGACTAGCGGGAGTCACCTACAATGAGCAGTTCTTC	CASSRLAGVTYNEQFF
.	TRBV21-1	TRBJ1-5	.	TGTGCCAGCAGCAAAGCCACCGCCCGGACAGGGGGCCCCAATCAGCCCCAGCATTTT	CASSKATARTGGPNQPQHF
.	TRBV7-3	TRBJ1-2	.	TGTGCCAGCAGCTTAGGGGGAGGAGGGATTGATGGCTACACCTTC	CASSLGGGGIDGYTF
TRBD1	TRBV4-1	TRBJ2-4	.	TGCGCCAGCAGCCAATCTACCGGGACAGGTGGACGGATTCAGTACTTC	CASSQSTGTGGRIQYF
TRBD1	TRBV28	TRBJ2-3	.	TGTGCCAGCAGCCCCTGGGACAGGGGGGGCACAGATACGCAGTATTTT	CASSPWDRGGTDTQYF
TRBD1	TRBV5-1	TRBJ1-6	.	TGCGCCAGCAGCTTCACAGGGGACAGTTCACCCCTCCACTTT	CASSFTGDSSPLHF
.	TRBV4-1	TRBJ1-2	once	TGCGCCAGCAGCCAGGCCGGGACATTACAGTTTGGCTACACCTTC	CASSQAGTLQFGYTF